The text below deals with one T cell receptor beta chain. Its antigen is currently unknown. The data belong to a study of shared clonotypes between healthy human individuals. Study overall: Three plates were used per donor for CD4 naive, three for CD4 memory, two for CD8 naive and one for CD8 memory. Whole-study findings and limits: Donor scarcity curtailed the genetic and exposure-history diversity represented herein. Specimens sampled were limited to blood, with tissue repertoires likely differing.

As defined, naive CD8 cells were CD45RO-negative and positively selected for CCR7, with terminally differentiated effector memory CD45RA+ cells excluded. The V and J ends lost 4 bases and 6 bases, in that order; junction bases with no gene match: 11. CDR1 and CDR2 (germline): SGHNT, YYREEE (reference sequence). The CDR3 is made up of 18 amino acids. Sequencing was performed with immunoSEQ multiplex PCR; in TCRdb, only in-frame clones are kept and a portion is missing. The table lists about 2 million clones, approximately 94% of them singletons. The chain carries TRBV5-4 and TRBJ2-1, with 15 nucleotides matching TRBD2. Material for sequencing was naive CD8+ T cells sorted from blood. The sequence was collected from a man between 18 and 29 years old in good health. In DNA, the CDR3 is TGTGCCAGCAGCGTAGGACTAGCGGGAGGGCCTCATGGCAATGAGCAGTTCTTC. Its protein product is CASSVGLAGGPHGNEQFF.